Following are 5 T cell receptor beta chains from one sample sequenced in a study of Tregs in tolerant kidney transplant recipients. Sequencing was performed with immunoSEQ multiplex PCR; in TCRdb, only in-frame clones are kept and a portion is missing. The sample includes about 69,000 clones, roughly nine tenths of them seen just once. The material sequenced was CD4+ T cells from blood, taken before the transplant. The receptors were gathered from a human donor who received a combined kidney and bone marrow transplant.

The table lists this clone with a few counts. The chain has TRBV10-3 and TRBJ1-1; possibly TRBD1 for D (5 bases). The germline V and J ends were trimmed by 3 bases and 3 bases, with 8 bases remaining between them. The CDR3 is 13 residues long. Germline V lookup: CDR1 ENHRY, CDR2 SYGVKD. Here the CDR3 DNA reads TGTGCCATCAGTGAAGGGGTTTACACTGAAGCTTTCTTT. It is translated as CAISEGVYTEAFF.

In its sample, this clone was seen once. The genes are TRBV4-1 and TRBJ2-3; D not certain. Per germline, CDR1 MGHRA and CDR2 YSYEKL. V was trimmed by 1 base and J by 2 bases, leaving 10 bases between them. This CDR3 has 15 residues. The CDR3 reads CASSQVSRSTDTQYF. Written as DNA, the CDR3 is TGCGCCAGCAGCCAAGTTTCGCGGTCCACAGATACGCAGTATTTT.

The chain is built from TRBV7-2 and TRBJ2-5; TRBD2 agrees at 9 bases. J lost 1 base, V lost 1 base, and 4 bases had no gene match. The germline CDR1 and CDR2 sequences are SGHTA and FQGNSA. The length of the CDR3 is 16 residues. The CDR3 region has the DNA TGTGCCAGCAGCTTAGGGGCGGGAGGGCCCCAAGAGACCCAGTACTTC. It is translated as CASSLGAGGPQETQYF.

This clone was seen just once. The J gene is TRBJ2-7, the V gene TRBV7-8; the match to TRBD2 covers 7 bases. Germline V lookup: CDR1 SGHVS, CDR2 FQNEAQ. With 5 bases clipped from V and 9 bases from J, the junction kept 19 bases outside the gene matches. CDR3 size: 16 residues. CDR3 nucleotides: TGTGCCAGCAGCCAGACGAGGAGTTCGAGCGGGATTGTGCAGTACTTC. Its protein is CASSQTRSSSGIVQYF. The whole variable domain, remainder taken from reference TRBV7-8 and TRBJ2-7, is GAGVSQSPRYKVAKRGQDVALRCDPISGHVSLFWYQQALGQGPEFLTYFQNEAQLDKSGLPSDRFFAERPEGSVSTLKIQRTQQEDSAVYLCASSQTRSSSGIVQYFGPGTRLTVT.

The chain has TRBV7-2 and TRBJ2-5, with D possibly matching TRBD2 (5 bases). Germline lookup yields CDR1 SGHTA and CDR2 FQGNSA. The V and J ends lost 1 base and 2 bases respectively, with 8 bases between them. The CDR3 runs to 14 residues. The CDR3 here is CASSLGTGQETQYF. The CDR3 bases are TGTGCCAGCAGCTTAGGGACTGGGCAAGAGACCCAGTACTTC.